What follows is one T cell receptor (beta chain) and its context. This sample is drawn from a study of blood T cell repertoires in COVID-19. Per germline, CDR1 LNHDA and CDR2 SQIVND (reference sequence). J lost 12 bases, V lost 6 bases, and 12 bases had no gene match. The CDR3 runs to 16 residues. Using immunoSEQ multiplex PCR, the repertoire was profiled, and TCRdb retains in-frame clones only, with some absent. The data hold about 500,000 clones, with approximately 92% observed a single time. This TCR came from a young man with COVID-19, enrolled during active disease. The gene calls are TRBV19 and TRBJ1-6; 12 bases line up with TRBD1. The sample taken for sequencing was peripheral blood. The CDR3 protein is CASRPPGQGAHGPLHF. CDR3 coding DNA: TGTGCCAGTAGGCCGCCGGGACAGGGGGCCCACGGACCCCTCCACTTT.